Following are 31 T cell receptor beta chains from one sample sequenced in a study of blood T cells in healthy people across ages. Alongside a J-beta primer mix, a sample-barcoded 5' primer served in a second PCR lasting 7 to 11 cycles. Each CDR3 protein gets one entry after TCRdb re-called the 5' RACE reads with MiXCR. Found here are over 600,000 distinct CDR3 sequences, around 21% of them singletons; the top ten hold roughly 3.7%. The sequenced material came from blood. These receptors were obtained from a man aged 65 to 85 in good health.

The chain has TRBV12-3 or TRBV12-4 and TRBJ2-1; D uncertain. The CDR3 is 14 amino acids. V lost 3 bases and J 3 bases, leaving 9 bases between the germline ends. The CDR3 sequence: CASSLVGRYNEQFF. CDR3 coding DNA: TGTGCCAGCAGTTTGGTCGGACGCTACAATGAGCAGTTCTTC.

The sample holds many counts of this clonotype. The chain has TRBV18 and TRBJ1-1; D might be TRBD1 (5 bases). V shed 3 bases and J shed 8 bases, with 16 bases lying between them. The CDR3 sequence is 14 residues long. Germline CDR1 reads KGHSH; CDR2 reads LQKENI. The CDR3: CASSPGLVGGEAFF. For the CDR3, the DNA is TGTGCCAGCTCACCGGGTTTAGTGGGGGGAGAAGCTTTCTTT.

This clonotype was observed a few times. The chain employs TRBV5-1 and TRBJ2-5, with 10 bases identical to TRBD2. Germline V gene data show CDR1 as SGHRS and CDR2 as YFSETQ. The CDR3 has 16 residues. The J segment lost 1 base and the V segment lost 2 bases, leaving 5 bases of the junction unmatched. CDR3 amino acids: CASSFVAGGIQETQYF. The CDR3 bases are TGCGCCAGCAGCTTCGTAGCGGGAGGCATCCAAGAGACCCAGTACTTC.

In the case of this clonotype: A read error may account for a junction end that differs from germline. V is TRBV28 and J is TRBJ2-5; 7 nucleotides match TRBD2. Germline V gene sequence: CDR1 MDHEN, CDR2 SYDVKM. There are 15 residues in the CDR3. This CDR3 reads CTSSFGGKTKETQYF. Written as DNA, the CDR3 is TGTACCAGCAGTTTCGGGGGGAAGACTAAAGAGACCCAGTACTTC. Variable domain in full (rest from reference TRBV28 and TRBJ2-5): DVKVTQSSRYLVKRTGEKVFLECVQDMDHENMFWYRQDPGLGLRLIYFSYDVKMKEKGDIPEGYSVSREKKERFSLILESASTNQTSMYLCTSSFGGKTKETQYFGPGTRLLVL.

This rearrangement joins TRBV28 to TRBJ2-7, with 10 positions matching TRBD1. The CDR3 has 15 amino acids. Germline CDR1 and CDR2: MDHEN and SYDVKM. The J segment lost 0 bases and the V segment lost 6 bases, leaving 5 bases of the junction unmatched. CDR3 sequence reads: CASRPRTGGSYEQYF. As DNA, the CDR3 is TGTGCCAGCAGACCACGGACAGGGGGCTCCTACGAGCAGTACTTC.

This clonotype has only a few counts. The chain joins TRBV7-2 to TRBJ2-7; tentative D call: TRBD2 (6 bases). Trimming left V 5 bases short and J 1 base short, with 12 bases between. Germline values: CDR1 SGHTA, CDR2 FQGNSA. This CDR3 region has 14 residues. This CDR3 reads CASSRPTSSYEQYF. The CDR3 nucleotides read TGTGCCAGCAGCCGGCCGACTAGTTCCTACGAGCAGTACTTC.

A word on this clonotype: At one end the junction does not follow the germline gene, possibly because of a read error. This rearrangement joins TRBV7-9 to TRBJ2-1, with 9 nucleotides matching TRBD1. The V gene's germline CDR1 is SEHNR and CDR2 FQNEAQ (reference sequence). CDR3 size: 16 residues. The CDR3: CASSSTLGQGINEQLF. The CDR3 nucleotides read TGTGCCAGCAGCTCCACGCTGGGACAGGGAATCAATGAGCAGCTCTTC. Based on the CDR3 plus reference TRBV7-9 and TRBJ2-1, the full variable domain is DTGVSQNPRHKITKRGQNVTFRCDPISEHNRLYWYRQTLGQGPEFLTYFQNEAQLEKSRLLSDRFSAERPKGSFSTLEIQRTEQGDSAMYLCASSSTLGQGINEQLFGPGTRLTVL.

This clonotype appeared a few times. This chain links TRBV27 with TRBJ1-4; 7 positions agree with TRBD1. V dropped 6 bases and J dropped 3; count of bases not matched to a gene: 4. The CDR3 consists of 14 residues. Germline V CDR1 and CDR2: MNHEY, SMNVEV (reference sequence). CDR3 sequence reads: CASRRGLANEKLFF. CDR3 bases: TGTGCCAGCAGGAGGGGGCTAGCTAATGAAAAACTGTTTTTT.

This clonotype was found a few times. The chain uses TRBV5-1 and TRBJ2-7, with D possibly being TRBD1 or TRBD2 (5 bases each). V shed 1 base and J shed 5 bases, with 10 bases lying between them. Looked up from germline, CDR1 is SGHRS and CDR2 is YFSETQ. The CDR3 is made up of 13 amino acids. Here the CDR3 reads CASSLTWGHEQYF. DNA of the CDR3: TGCGCCAGCAGCTTGACCTGGGGACACGAGCAGTACTTC. The entire variable domain, with the rest obtained from reference TRBV5-1 and TRBJ2-7, is as follows: KAGVTQTPRYLIKTRGQQVTLSCSPISGHRSVSWYQQTPGQGLQFLFEYFSETQRNKGNFPGRFSGRQFSNSRSEMNVSTLELGDSALYLCASSLTWGHEQYFGPGTRLTVT.

The chain has TRBV29-1 and TRBJ2-6; D uncertain. V was shortened by 6 bases and J by 1 base, with 7 bases between the two germline ends. Germline-derived CDR1 and CDR2 are SQVTM and ANQGSEA. The CDR3 length is 13 residues. The chain's CDR3 is CSVRGSGANVLTF. CDR3 DNA sequence: TGCAGCGTGCGCGGTTCTGGGGCCAACGTCCTGACTTTC.

This clonotype was seen only a few times. The chain employs TRBV7-3 and TRBJ2-3; D gene ambiguous. Germline V gene lookup returns CDR1 SGHTA and CDR2 FQGTGA. Between the trimmed V and J ends, which lost 2 bases and 0 bases, there was a span of 9 bases. The length of the CDR3 is 15 residues. This chain's CDR3 is CASSLQPTSTDTQYF. As DNA, the CDR3 is TGTGCCAGCAGCTTACAGCCGACCAGCACAGATACGCAGTATTTT. The whole variable domain, remainder taken from reference TRBV7-3 and TRBJ2-3, is GAGVSQTPSNKVTEKGKYVELRCDPISGHTALYWYRQSLGQGPEFLIYFQGTGAADDSGLPNDRFFAVRPEGSVSTLKIQRTERGDSAVYLCASSLQPTSTDTQYFGPGTRLTVL.

The rearrangement links TRBV2 to TRBJ2-1; TRBD2 agrees at 8 bases. The DNA end is more similar to TRBJ2-5, so the J call may be wrong. The germline CDR1 and CDR2 sequences are SNHLY and FYNNEI. The CDR3 spans 16 residues. CDR3 sequence reads: CASSLVGWSGGETQYF. The CDR3 coding sequence is TGTGCCAGCAGCTTAGTAGGGTGGAGCGGGGGTGAGACCCAGTACTTC.

In its sample, this clonotype was seen a few times. This chain uses TRBV20-1 with TRBJ2-5; 10 bases align to TRBD2. The tail of the sequence fits TRBJ2-7 better, so the J call may be wrong. The CDR3 consists of 14 residues. Germline CDR1 and CDR2: DFQATT and SNEGSKA (reference sequence). CDR3 sequence: CSVLAGGSSYEQYF. Here the CDR3 DNA reads TGCAGTGTTTTAGCGGGAGGCAGCTCCTACGAGCAGTACTTC.

The chain couples TRBV28 to TRBJ2-3, with D unresolved. Germline loops: CDR1 MDHEN, CDR2 SYDVKM. Trimming cost V 7 bases and J 2 bases, with 10 bases left between them. The CDR3 totals 13 residues. This chain's CDR3 is CASIGAYTDTQYF. The CDR3 coding sequence is TGTGCCAGCATAGGTGCGTACACAGATACGCAGTATTTT.

The chain combines TRBV5-1 with TRBJ2-5; 7 bases line up with TRBD1. This CDR3 region has 14 residues. V was clipped by 4 bases and J by 5 bases; unmatched bases: 8. The germline V gene encodes CDR1 SGHRS and CDR2 YFSETQ. CDR3 in amino acids: CASSQTGYTETQYF. As DNA, the CDR3 is TGCGCCAGCAGCCAGACAGGGTATACGGAGACCCAGTACTTC.

The sample holds many counts of this clonotype. The chain couples TRBV29-1 to TRBJ2-3, with 13 bases aligning to TRBD2. CDR1 is SQVTM and CDR2 is ANQGSEA in the germline V gene. The J segment lost 2 bases and the V segment lost 6 bases, leaving 5 bases of the junction unmatched. This CDR3 has 15 residues. Here the CDR3 reads CSVTGLAGPTDTQYF. Written as DNA, the CDR3 is TGCAGCGTGACGGGACTAGCGGGGCCCACAGATACGCAGTATTTT.

In its sample, this clonotype was seen once. The V call is TRBV20-1, the J call TRBJ1-2, with TRBD1 matching over 8 bases. Germline V gives CDR1 DFQATT, CDR2 SNEGSKA (reference sequence). The V gene end was trimmed by 6 bases and the J gene end by 8 bases; junction bases not matched to a gene: 11. The CDR3 length is 13 residues. CDR3 sequence reads: CSARAGGREGYTF. In DNA form, the CDR3 reads TGCAGTGCCCGAGCAGGGGGCAGAGAGGGCTACACCTTC.

This clonotype was counted between two and nine times. V and J are TRBV10-3 and TRBJ1-2; D call uncertain. With 7 bases removed from V and 4 bases from J, the gap between germline ends came to 13 bases. This CDR3 is 13 amino acids long. The germline gives CDR1 ENHRY, CDR2 SYGVKD. The CDR3 here is CAINSDMGYGYTF. In DNA, the CDR3 is TGTGCCATCAACAGCGATATGGGCTATGGCTACACCTTC.

V and J are TRBV12-3 or TRBV12-4 and TRBJ2-1; tentative D call: TRBD2 (5 bases). Trimming left V 1 base short and J 6 bases short, with 13 bases between. CDR3 length equals 15 residues. DNA of the CDR3: TGTGCCAGCAGTTTAGGAGGGCTAGTTCTCAATGAGCAGTTCTTC. It is translated as CASSLGGLVLNEQFF.

The J gene is TRBJ1-2, the V gene TRBV4-1; a weak D match, TRBD1 (5 bases). The CDR3 has 16 residues. Germline V lookup: CDR1 MGHRA, CDR2 YSYEKL. The V gene lost 0 bases and the J gene lost 4 bases, with 15 bases spanning the gap. CDR3 coding DNA: TGCGCCAGCAGCCAAGATCTAGCCAGGGCCCGCTATGGCTACACCTTC. As protein: CASSQDLARARYGYTF.

This clonotype has more than one count but fewer than ten. The junction and the germline gene differ at one end; a read error may be behind it. V gene TRBV27 combines with J gene TRBJ2-5; D could derive from TRBD1 or TRBD2 (5 bases each). Germline V lookup: CDR1 MNHEY, CDR2 SMNVEV (reference sequence). There are 14 residues in the CDR3. The CDR3 loop is CASSLIGDQGTQYF. The CDR3 nucleotides read TGTGCCAGCAGTTTAATAGGGGACCAAGGGACCCAGTACTTC.

The J gene is TRBJ2-3, the V gene TRBV5-4, with 9 bases lining up with TRBD2. V gave up 4 bases and J gave up 0 bases; unmatched junction bases: 12. CDR1 and CDR2 from the germline V gene are SGHNT and YYREEE (reference sequence). The CDR3 runs 18 residues. Written as DNA, the CDR3 is TGTGCCAGCAGCCTCTCCCCGACTAGCGGCTCTAGCACAGATACGCAGTATTTT. Residues: CASSLSPTSGSSTDTQYF.

This clonotype was seen a handful of times. The J gene is TRBJ2-5, the V gene TRBV5-1; 7 bases line up with TRBD1. The CDR3 has 14 residues. V shed 2 bases, J shed 2 bases, and the junction held 3 bases outside the gene matches. CDR1 and CDR2 (germline): SGHRS, YFSETQ. DNA for the CDR3: TGCGCCAGCAGCTTTAGGGGGCGACAAGAGACCCAGTACTTC. This encodes CASSFRGRQETQYF.

In this sample, this clonotype turned up many times. The chain joins TRBV7-2 to TRBJ1-3; TRBD1 aligns across 9 bases. The CDR3 loop spans 13 amino acids. V lost 1 base to trimming and J lost 10 bases; unmatched junction nucleotides: 2. From germline, CDR1 is SGHTA and CDR2 FQGNSA. CDR3 bases: TGTGCCAGCAGCTTAGGGGACAGGGTAACCATATATTTT. Protein product: CASSLGDRVTIYF.

This clonotype was counted only a few times. The gene calls are TRBV6-6 and TRBJ2-5, with 11 bases fitting TRBD2. The J call may be mistaken, given a closer DNA end match to TRBJ2-1. The CDR3 extends over 15 amino acids. CDR1 is MNHNY and CDR2 is SVGAGI in the germline V gene (reference sequence). The CDR3 DNA reads TGTGCCAGCAGAACCACTAGCGGGAGTTACAATGAGCAGTTCTTC. Its translation is CASRTTSGSYNEQFF.

The gene calls are TRBV5-1 and TRBJ2-3; tentative D call: TRBD1 (6 bases). V was cut by 4 bases and J by 4 bases, with 10 bases left in between. Per germline, CDR1 SGHRS and CDR2 YFSETQ. The CDR3 has 13 amino acids. CDR3 sequence (DNA): TGCGCCAGCAGCGAAACAGGGCCAGATACGCAGTATTTT. It specifies CASSETGPDTQYF.

As for this clonotype: Sequence at one end of the junction differs from germline and may be a read error. J is TRBJ2-1 and V is TRBV28, with D tentatively TRBD2 (5 bases). CDR3 length: 16 residues. Looked up from germline, CDR1 is MDHEN and CDR2 is SYDVKM. CDR3 amino acids: CASSPRSPSSHNEQFF. The CDR3 DNA sequence: TGTGCCAGCAGTCCCCGGAGCCCTAGCTCCCACAATGAGCAGTTCTTC.

The chain recombines TRBV24-1 with TRBJ2-7; D is perhaps TRBD1 (5 bases). The CDR3 has 12 residues. Trimming removed 9 bases from V and 2 bases from J, with 10 bases in between. Germline assignment: CDR1 KGHDR and CDR2 SFDVKD. As DNA, the CDR3 is TGTGCCACCGAAGACAGAACCTACGAGCAGTACTTC. Encoded protein: CATEDRTYEQYF.

CDR3 sequence reads: CASRRQGPEDEQFF. The CDR3 DNA follows: TGTGCCAGCAGACGACAGGGGCCTGAGGATGAGCAGTTCTTC. The chain employs TRBV7-9 and TRBJ2-1; 8 bases fit TRBD1. This CDR3 region has 14 residues. The junction had 9 bases not matched to a gene; V was cut back by 6 bases and J by 8 bases. CDR1 and CDR2 (germline): SEHNR, FQNEAQ (reference sequence).

This clonotype was recorded a few times. J is TRBJ2-3 and V is TRBV5-1, with D possibly matching TRBD1 (8 bases). The germline V and J ends were trimmed by 5 bases and 4 bases, with 17 bases remaining between them. Germline V CDR1 and CDR2: SGHRS, YFSETQ. This CDR3 has 15 residues. The CDR3 loop is CASRNTGGDADTQYF. DNA of the CDR3: TGCGCCAGCAGAAATACAGGGGGGGACGCAGATACGCAGTATTTT.

A few counts support this clonotype. This chain connects TRBV7-2 to TRBJ2-5; D is unresolved. The CDR3 consists of 13 residues. The V end lost 6 bases, the J end lost 1 base, and 9 bases lay between the germline ends. Germline V gives CDR1 SGHTA, CDR2 FQGNSA. The CDR3 region is CASSPAFQETQYF. DNA of the CDR3: TGTGCCAGCAGTCCGGCCTTCCAAGAGACCCAGTACTTC. The full variable domain, rest sourced from reference TRBV7-2 and TRBJ2-5, is GAGVSQSPSNKVTEKGKDVELRCDPISGHTALYWYRQSLGQGLEFLIYFQGNSAPDKSGLPSDRFSAERTGGSVSTLTIQRTQQEDSAVYLCASSPAFQETQYFGPGTRLLVL.